This passage covers 16 T cell receptor beta chains from one sample sequenced in a study of technical replicates of blood from a few donors. Profiling relied on immunoSEQ multiplex PCR, and the TCRdb table lists in-frame clones only, not all of them. The sample contains 50,000 to 70,000 clones, approximately 87% of which appear only once. The specimen sequenced was PBMCs. The receptors come from a human donor in good health. Some clones in this sample may be carry-over from other donors' samples.

This rearrangement joins TRBV12-2 to TRBJ2-7; the table gives TRBD2 as D, unverified against the DNA. TRBV12-2 is recorded as a pseudogene. The CDR3 loop spans 17 amino acids. Written as DNA, the CDR3 is TGTGCAAGTCGCTTAGACTCTATCCATACGGGGGGCTACGAGCAGTACTTC. Translating it yields CASRLDSIHTGGYEQYF.

This clone appeared once. This chain's CDR3 is CASSRGLAGGLLTEQYF. The DNA of the CDR3 is TGTGCCAGCAGCAGAGGACTAGCGGGAGGGCTTTTGACCGAGCAGTACTTC. The chain couples TRBV5-4 to TRBJ2-7; TRBD2 matches at 15 bases. The V gene end was trimmed by 4 bases and the J gene end by 6 bases; junction bases not matched to a gene: 11. CDR3 length: 17 amino acids. Per germline, CDR1 SGHNT and CDR2 YYREEE (reference sequence).

V gene TRBV5-6 combines with J gene TRBJ2-7; D might be TRBD1 (5 bases). The ends were cut back, 0 bases at V and 4 bases at J, with 20 bases in the middle. This CDR3 is 17 amino acids long. Germline assignment: CDR1 SGHDT and CDR2 YYEEEE. Here the CDR3 DNA reads TGTGCCAGCAGCTTGGGCCATTTGGGGCAGGGATGGTACGAGCAGTACTTC. Protein sequence: CASSLGHLGQGWYEQYF. Looking up the rest from reference TRBV5-6 and TRBJ2-7 gives the full variable domain: DAGVTQSPTHLIKTRGQQVTLRCSPKSGHDTVSWYQQALGQGPQFIFQYYEEEERQRGNFPDRFSGHQFPNYSSELNVNALLLGDSALYLCASSLGHLGQGWYEQYFGPGTRLTVT.

This clone was recorded once. The chain couples TRBV7-9 to TRBJ2-7; 7 positions agree with TRBD2. Germline trimming cut 4 bases from V and 6 bases from J; bases unmatched to any gene: 6. The CDR3 has 13 amino acids. Germline CDR1 is SEHNR and CDR2 is FQNEAQ (reference sequence). CDR3 DNA: TGTGCCAGCAGCTCGAGCGGGACCGTCGAGCAGTACTTC. Its translation: CASSSSGTVEQYF. The full variable domain, its missing parts supplied by reference TRBV7-9 and TRBJ2-7, is DTGVSQNPRHKITKRGQNVTFRCDPISEHNRLYWYRQTLGQGPEFLTYFQNEAQLEKSRLLSDRFSAERPKGSFSTLEIQRTEQGDSAMYLCASSSSGTVEQYFGPGTRLTVT.

The J gene is TRBJ2-2, the V gene TRBV9; 9 bases align to TRBD2. CDR1 and CDR2 from the germline V gene are SGDLS and YYNGEE. V shed 0 bases, J shed 5 bases, and the junction held 5 bases outside the gene matches. This CDR3 is 16 amino acids long. CDR3 sequence reads: CASSVGVAGVTGELFF. CDR3 sequence (DNA): TGTGCCAGCAGCGTAGGAGTAGCGGGGGTGACCGGGGAGCTGTTTTTT.

The V call is TRBV5-1, the J call TRBJ1-2, with a tentative D call TRBD1 (6 bases). This CDR3 comprises 15 residues. V lost 4 bases, J lost 0 bases, and 13 bases lay in between. CDR1 SGHRS and CDR2 YFSETQ come from the germline V gene. The CDR3 here is CASSDLPGANYGYTF. The CDR3 DNA is TGCGCCAGCAGCGACCTACCAGGGGCTAACTATGGCTACACCTTC.

This clone turned up a few times. The genes are TRBV5-1 and TRBJ2-1; 7 bases map to TRBD2. The CDR3 runs 14 residues. After removal of 2 bases from V and 3 bases from J, the junction contained 2 bases not matched to a gene. Germline CDR1 and CDR2: SGHRS and YFSETQ. CDR3 sequence: CASSFTGGYNEQFF. The CDR3 DNA sequence: TGCGCCAGCAGCTTCACGGGGGGCTACAATGAGCAGTTCTTC.

The V gene is TRBV7-2, the J gene TRBJ1-1; D is possibly TRBD1 (5 bases). Germline V gene lookup returns CDR1 SGHTA and CDR2 FQGNSA. CDR3 length equals 13 residues. Trimming pared 5 bases from V and 3 bases from J, leaving 10 bases between. The CDR3 nucleotides are TGTGCCAGCAGCCGCGACAGCCACACTGAAGCTTTCTTT. Protein sequence: CASSRDSHTEAFF. Using reference TRBV7-2 and TRBJ1-1 for the parts outside the CDR3, the full variable domain is GAGVSQSPSNKVTEKGKDVELRCDPISGHTALYWYRQSLGQGLEFLIYFQGNSAPDKSGLPSDRFSAERTGGSVSTLTIQRTQQEDSAVYLCASSRDSHTEAFFGQGTRLTVV.

V usage is TRBV19 and J usage is TRBJ1-6; 7 nucleotides line up with TRBD1. V shed 9 bases, J shed 7 bases, and the junction held 9 bases outside the gene matches. There are 14 residues in the CDR3. Per germline, CDR1 LNHDA and CDR2 SQIVND (reference sequence). The CDR3 protein is CASKGAFGNSPLHF. CDR3 coding DNA: TGTGCCAGCAAGGGGGCGTTCGGAAATTCACCCCTCCACTTT.

This clone occurred a few times. The chain has TRBV2 and TRBJ2-1, with 12 bases that match TRBD2. Trimming took 6 bases from V and 7 from J; bases not matched to a gene: 7. Per the germline V gene, CDR1 is SNHLY and CDR2 is FYNNEI. The CDR3 covers 15 residues. The CDR3 DNA reads as TGTGCCAGCAGGCTAGCGGGGGGGCACGAGAATGAGCAGTTCTTC. Its protein product is CASRLAGGHENEQFF.

The rearrangement links TRBV2 to TRBJ2-3; tentative D call: TRBD1 (6 bases). Germline assignment: CDR1 SNHLY and CDR2 FYNNEI. The CDR3 spans 15 residues. Trimming pared 4 bases from V and 2 bases from J, leaving 13 bases between. CDR3 sequence (DNA): TGTGCCAGCAGTGTAGGGGGACCGTCCACAGATACGCAGTATTTT. This translates into CASSVGGPSTDTQYF.

V and J are TRBV10-1 and TRBJ2-3, with 11 bases matching TRBD2. The junction had 11 bases not matched to a gene; V was cut back by 10 bases and J by 2 bases. Looked up from germline, CDR1 is WNHNN and CDR2 is SYGVQD (reference sequence). This CDR3 has 16 amino acids. CDR3 protein: CATGGETSGNTDTQYF. The DNA of the CDR3 is TGCGCCACCGGAGGCGAGACTAGCGGGAACACAGATACGCAGTATTTT.

This sequence joins TRBV10-3 and TRBJ1-2; D is possibly TRBD1 (5 bases). V lost 2 bases and J 2 bases, leaving 12 bases between the germline ends. Looked up from germline, CDR1 is ENHRY and CDR2 is SYGVKD. CDR3 length equals 15 residues. CDR3 nucleotide sequence: TGTGCCATCAGTGAGACTGGGGCCGCGAACTATGGCTACACCTTC. Translating it yields CAISETGAANYGYTF.

This clone was picked up one time. This sequence joins TRBV30 and TRBJ1-4, with D perhaps matching TRBD1 (5 bases). CDR1 and CDR2 from the germline V gene are GTSNPN and SVGIG (reference sequence). The V end was cut by 2 bases, the J end by 7 bases, with 20 bases between. The CDR3 runs 16 residues. CDR3 sequence (DNA): TGTGCCTGGAGTCTCCAGGACAACAACGGAGTTGAAAAACTGTTTTTT. Encoded protein: CAWSLQDNNGVEKLFF. Full variable domain (rest looked up from reference TRBV30 and TRBJ1-4): SQTIHQWPATLVQPVGSPLSLECTVEGTSNPNLYWYRQAAGRGLQLLFYSVGIGQISSEVPQNLSASRPQDRQFILSSKKLLLSDSGFYLCAWSLQDNNGVEKLFFGSGTQLSVL.

This sequence joins TRBV7-9 and TRBJ2-5; TRBD1 is a possible D gene (5 bases). The CDR3 length is 15 residues. The germline gives CDR1 SEHNR, CDR2 FQNEAQ (reference sequence). The V gene lost 5 bases and the J gene lost 2 bases, with 15 bases spanning the gap. CDR3 sequence: CASSRSQGGQETQYF. CDR3 DNA: TGTGCCAGCAGCAGGTCGCAGGGTGGACAAGAGACCCAGTACTTC. Looking up the rest from reference TRBV7-9 and TRBJ2-5 gives the full variable domain: DTGVSQNPRHKITKRGQNVTFRCDPISEHNRLYWYRQTLGQGPEFLTYFQNEAQLEKSRLLSDRFSAERPKGSFSTLEIQRTEQGDSAMYLCASSRSQGGQETQYFGPGTRLLVL.

This sequence joins TRBV6-1 and TRBJ1-6; D is undetermined. With 3 bases removed from V and 10 bases from J, the gap between germline ends came to 13 bases. There are 14 residues in the CDR3. Germline V CDR1 and CDR2: MNHNS, SASEGT. The CDR3 here is CASSDRDVSSPLHF. CDR3 bases: TGTGCCAGCAGTGACCGAGATGTAAGCTCACCCCTCCACTTT.